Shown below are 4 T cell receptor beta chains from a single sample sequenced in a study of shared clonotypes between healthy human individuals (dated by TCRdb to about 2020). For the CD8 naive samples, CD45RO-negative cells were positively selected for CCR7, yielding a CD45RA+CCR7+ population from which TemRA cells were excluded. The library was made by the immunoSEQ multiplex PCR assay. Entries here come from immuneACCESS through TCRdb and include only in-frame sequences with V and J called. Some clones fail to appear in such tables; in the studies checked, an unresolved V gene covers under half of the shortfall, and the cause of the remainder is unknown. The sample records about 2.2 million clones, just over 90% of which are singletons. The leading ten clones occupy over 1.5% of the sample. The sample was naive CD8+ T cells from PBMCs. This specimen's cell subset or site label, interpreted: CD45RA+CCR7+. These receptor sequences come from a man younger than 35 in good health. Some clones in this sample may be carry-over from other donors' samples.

The CDR3 loop reads CASSQDSSYTGELFF. The CDR3 bases are TGCGCCAGCAGCCAGGACTCCTCGTACACCGGGGAGCTGTTTTTT. This chain connects TRBV4-3 to TRBJ2-2, with D tentatively TRBD2 (5 bases). CDR1 is LGHNA, CDR2 YSLEER, per germline. The CDR3 runs to 15 residues. V was cut by 3 bases and J by 3 bases, with 11 bases left in between.

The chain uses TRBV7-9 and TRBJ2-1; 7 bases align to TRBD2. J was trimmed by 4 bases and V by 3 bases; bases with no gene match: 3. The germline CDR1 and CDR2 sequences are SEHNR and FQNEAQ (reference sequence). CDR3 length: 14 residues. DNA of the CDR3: TGTGCCAGCAGCTTGGGAGGGAAATACAATGAGCAGTTCTTC. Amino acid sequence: CASSLGGKYNEQFF.

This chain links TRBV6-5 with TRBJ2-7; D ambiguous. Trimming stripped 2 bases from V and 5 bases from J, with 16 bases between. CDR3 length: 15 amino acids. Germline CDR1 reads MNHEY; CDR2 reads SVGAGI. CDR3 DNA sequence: TGTGCCAGCAGTTACGGTACGGGCGTTGGGGACGAGCAGTACTTC. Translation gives CASSYGTGVGDEQYF.

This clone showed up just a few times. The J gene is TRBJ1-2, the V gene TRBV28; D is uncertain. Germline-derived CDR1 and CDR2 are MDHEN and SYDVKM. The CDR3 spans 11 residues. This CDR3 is CGSGIGYGYTF. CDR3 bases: TGTGGATCCGGGATCGGCTATGGCTACACCTTC.